What follows describes a single T cell receptor beta chain. This sample was included in a study of blood T cell repertoires in COVID-19. Looking at the study overall: Samples of COVID-19 (acute and convalescent) were obtained from the United States, Italy and Spain.

Per the germline V gene, CDR1 is LNHDA and CDR2 is SQIVND (reference sequence). The CDR3 sequence is 14 residues long. The V gene end was trimmed by 8 bases and the J gene end by 6 bases; junction bases not matched to a gene: 9. In the authors' workflow: Nucleated cell counts were estimated from reference gene primer amplification. The repertoire was sequenced with immunoSEQ multiplex PCR; TCRdb's copy has only in-frame clones and lacks some. V, J and clone size were drawn from that table, and D and trimming were deduced from the DNA. The sample includes about 74,000 clones, about nine tenths of them seen just once.

The J gene is TRBJ2-2, the V gene TRBV19, with 7 bases matching TRBD1. This clonotype originated in a man aged 50-59 years with acute or convalescent COVID-19. What was sequenced was peripheral blood. In DNA, the CDR3 is TGTGCCAGTGCTACAGGGGTGGAAGCCGGGGAGCTGTTTTTT. As protein: CASATGVEAGELFF.